This is a list of T cell receptor beta chains from one sample in a study of shared clonotypes between healthy human individuals. The method was immunoSEQ multiplex PCR; TCRdb's version includes in-frame clones alone and lacks a portion of them. The profile shows over a million clones, 98% of them singletons. Material: naive CD4+ T cells sorted from blood. These receptors came from a man aged 30 to 45 in good health. Each CDR3 is given with its conserved first and last residue. The order of the fields is V gene, D gene, J gene, clone size, CDR3 DNA, CDR3 protein. The D gene is left open where the match is weak. Some rows have no size entry. The others give once, few or many, or a class for an expanded clone.

v_gene: TRBV6-1
d_gene: TRBD1
j_gene: TRBJ1-5
abundance: .
CDR3nt: TGTGCCAGCAGGGGTCCCGGGACAGATAATCAGCCCCAGCATTTT
CDR3aa: CASRGPGTDNQPQHF

v_gene: TRBV18
d_gene: TRBD2
j_gene: TRBJ2-1
abundance: .
CDR3nt: TGTGCCAGCTCACTTACTAGCGGGAGTCTCACCTACAATGAGCAGTTCTTC
CDR3aa: CASSLTSGSLTYNEQFF

v_gene: TRBV7-2
d_gene: TRBD2
j_gene: TRBJ2-5
abundance: .
CDR3nt: TGTGCCAGCAGCTTAGGGGCAGCGGGAGGGCCCCAAGAGACCCAGTACTTC
CDR3aa: CASSLGAAGGPQETQYF

v_gene: TRBV14
d_gene: .
j_gene: TRBJ1-2
abundance: .
CDR3nt: TGTGCCAGCAGCCAAGTTTGGGGCTCTGGCTACACCTTC
CDR3aa: CASSQVWGSGYTF

v_gene: TRBV9
d_gene: .
j_gene: TRBJ2-4
abundance: .
CDR3nt: TGTGCCAGCAGCGTAGAGAATAGGGCGGGCTTAGCCAAAAACATTCAGTACTTC
CDR3aa: CASSVENRAGLAKNIQYF

v_gene: TRBV20-1
d_gene: TRBD2
j_gene: TRBJ2-1
abundance: .
CDR3nt: TGCAGTGCTCTAGCGGGATTTGAGCAGTTCTTC
CDR3aa: CSALAGFEQFF

v_gene: TRBV2
d_gene: .
j_gene: TRBJ2-7
abundance: .
CDR3nt: TGTGCCAGCGGCCTATTCTCCTACGAGCAGTACTTC
CDR3aa: CASGLFSYEQYF

v_gene: TRBV13
d_gene: .
j_gene: TRBJ2-6
abundance: .
CDR3nt: TGTGCCAGCAGCTTCGGGGCTGGGGCCAACGTCCTGACTTTC
CDR3aa: CASSFGAGANVLTF

v_gene: TRBV6-5
d_gene: .
j_gene: TRBJ2-5
abundance: .
CDR3nt: TGTGCCAGCAGTTACTCTGGATGGGAGACCCAGTACTTC
CDR3aa: CASSYSGWETQYF

v_gene: TRBV7-8
d_gene: TRBD2
j_gene: TRBJ2-3
abundance: .
CDR3nt: TGTGCCAGCAGCTTTCGACTAGCCATAGATACGCAGTATTTT
CDR3aa: CASSFRLAIDTQYF

v_gene: TRBV19
d_gene: .
j_gene: TRBJ2-2
abundance: .
CDR3nt: TGTGCCAGTAGTCCCCCGCTTATGACCGGGGAGCTGTTTTTT
CDR3aa: CASSPPLMTGELFF

v_gene: TRBV2
d_gene: TRBD1
j_gene: TRBJ1-5
abundance: .
CDR3nt: TGTGCCAGCAGGGACAGGGGCCTTCAGCCCCAGCATTTT
CDR3aa: CASRDRGLQPQHF

v_gene: TRBV7-9
d_gene: TRBD1
j_gene: TRBJ2-7
abundance: once
CDR3nt: TGTGCCAGCAGCTATAGTGGGGGACAGGGCTACGAGCAGTACTTC
CDR3aa: CASSYSGGQGYEQYF

v_gene: TRBV19
d_gene: .
j_gene: TRBJ2-3
abundance: .
CDR3nt: TGTGCCAGTAGCCAGAGAGGCACAGATACGCAGTATTTT
CDR3aa: CASSQRGTDTQYF

v_gene: TRBV5-1
d_gene: TRBD2
j_gene: TRBJ2-7
abundance: once
CDR3nt: TGCGCCAGCAGTTACTCTAGCGGGAGCCCTTCCGAGCAGTACTTC
CDR3aa: CASSYSSGSPSEQYF

v_gene: TRBV13
d_gene: .
j_gene: TRBJ2-1
abundance: .
CDR3nt: TGTGCCAGCAGCTTAGACGAGCAGTTCTTC
CDR3aa: CASSLDEQFF

v_gene: TRBV7-3
d_gene: .
j_gene: TRBJ1-1
abundance: .
CDR3nt: TGTGCCAGCGCCCCGGCCCACACTGAAGCTTTCTTT
CDR3aa: CASAPAHTEAFF

v_gene: TRBV13
d_gene: .
j_gene: TRBJ2-3
abundance: .
CDR3nt: TGTGCCAGCAGCTTGTCGGACCCTTCGGGCACAGATACGCAGTATTTT
CDR3aa: CASSLSDPSGTDTQYF

v_gene: TRBV6-5
d_gene: .
j_gene: TRBJ2-1
abundance: .
CDR3nt: TGTGCCAGCAGACCCCCGGGACTGAACTACAATGAGCAGTTCTTC
CDR3aa: CASRPPGLNYNEQFF

v_gene: TRBV18
d_gene: .
j_gene: TRBJ1-1
abundance: .
CDR3nt: TGTGCCAGCTCACCAACGGTGGGGAACACTGAAGCTTTCTTT
CDR3aa: CASSPTVGNTEAFF

v_gene: TRBV10-3
d_gene: TRBD2
j_gene: TRBJ2-7
abundance: .
CDR3nt: TGTGCCATCAGCTCTTCGGGACTAGCGGGAGAGTCCTACGAGCAGTACTTC
CDR3aa: CAISSSGLAGESYEQYF

v_gene: TRBV5-4
d_gene: TRBD1
j_gene: TRBJ1-2
abundance: .
CDR3nt: TGTGCCAGCAGCTCAGCCGGGACAGGGACCTTATGGTATGGCTACACCTTC
CDR3aa: CASSSAGTGTLWYGYTF

v_gene: TRBV2
d_gene: .
j_gene: TRBJ2-1
abundance: .
CDR3nt: TGTGCCAGCAGTGAGGGATTAATCAAGCAGTTCTTC
CDR3aa: CASSEGLIKQFF

v_gene: TRBV14
d_gene: .
j_gene: TRBJ2-7
abundance: once
CDR3nt: TGTGCCAGCAGCCAAGTCGTCAGCCGGAGCACTACCTACGAGCAGTACTTC
CDR3aa: CASSQVVSRSTTYEQYF

v_gene: TRBV6-1
d_gene: TRBD1
j_gene: TRBJ1-1
abundance: .
CDR3nt: TGTGCCAGCGAACAGGGGCCGAACGCTGAAGCTTTCTTT
CDR3aa: CASEQGPNAEAFF

v_gene: TRBV28
d_gene: .
j_gene: TRBJ1-1
abundance: .
CDR3nt: TGTGCCAGCAAATCAATACAGCTTGGAGAAGCTTTCTTT
CDR3aa: CASKSIQLGEAFF

v_gene: TRBV9
d_gene: .
j_gene: TRBJ2-2
abundance: .
CDR3nt: TGTGCCAGCAGCGTAGCCCCGGACAGTGCCGGGGAGCTGTTTTTT
CDR3aa: CASSVAPDSAGELFF

v_gene: TRBV19
d_gene: TRBD2
j_gene: TRBJ2-1
abundance: .
CDR3nt: TGTGCCAGTAGTACCCGAATCACTAGCGGGATTTACAATGAGCAGTTCTTC
CDR3aa: CASSTRITSGIYNEQFF

v_gene: TRBV27
d_gene: .
j_gene: TRBJ1-2
abundance: .
CDR3nt: TGTGCCAGCAGTTCCTGGGTTGGCTATGGCTACACCTTC
CDR3aa: CASSSWVGYGYTF

v_gene: TRBV12-1
d_gene: .
j_gene: TRBJ1-4
abundance: .
CDR3nt: TGTGCCAGCAGTCACGGAGCAACTAATGAAAAACTGTTTTTT
CDR3aa: CASSHGATNEKLFF

v_gene: TRBV20-1
d_gene: TRBD1
j_gene: TRBJ2-5
abundance: once
CDR3nt: TGCAGTGCTAACAGGGGTGAGACCCAGTACTTC
CDR3aa: CSANRGETQYF

v_gene: TRBV5-1
d_gene: TRBD2
j_gene: TRBJ2-5
abundance: .
CDR3nt: TGCGCCAGCAGCTCTAGCGGGATACAGGAGACCCAGTACTTC
CDR3aa: CASSSSGIQETQYF

v_gene: TRBV30
d_gene: .
j_gene: TRBJ2-7
abundance: .
CDR3nt: TGTGCCTGGAGTCTGCTAATTGAGCAGTACTTC
CDR3aa: CAWSLLIEQYF

v_gene: TRBV5-1
d_gene: .
j_gene: TRBJ1-4
abundance: .
CDR3nt: TGCGCCAGCAGGGGGGTCGGGCAGATTAATGAAAAACTGTTTTTT
CDR3aa: CASRGVGQINEKLFF

v_gene: TRBV11-1
d_gene: .
j_gene: TRBJ2-7
abundance: .
CDR3nt: TGTGCCAGCAGCCTAAACCGGGCTCTACCTAACTACGAGCAGTACTTC
CDR3aa: CASSLNRALPNYEQYF